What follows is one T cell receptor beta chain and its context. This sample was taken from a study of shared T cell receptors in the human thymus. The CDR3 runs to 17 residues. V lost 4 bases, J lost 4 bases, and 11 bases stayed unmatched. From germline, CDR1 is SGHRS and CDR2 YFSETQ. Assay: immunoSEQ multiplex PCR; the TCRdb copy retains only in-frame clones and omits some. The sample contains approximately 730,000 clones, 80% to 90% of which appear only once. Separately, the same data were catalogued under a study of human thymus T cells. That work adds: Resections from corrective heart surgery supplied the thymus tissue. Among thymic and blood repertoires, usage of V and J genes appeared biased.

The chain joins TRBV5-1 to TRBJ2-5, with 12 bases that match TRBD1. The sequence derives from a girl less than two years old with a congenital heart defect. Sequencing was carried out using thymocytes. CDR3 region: CASSIEPGQGASETQYF. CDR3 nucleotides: TGCGCCAGCAGCATTGAGCCGGGACAGGGGGCTTCAGAGACCCAGTACTTC.